The 4 T cell receptor beta chains in this list originate from one sample, sequenced in a study of blood T cell repertoires in COVID-19. Measured with immunoSEQ multiplex PCR; TCRdb has only the in-frame clones, and not every one. This repertoire shows approximately 150,000 clones, approximately 88% found once; its top ten account for roughly a tenth. Source material: peripheral blood. These receptors all come from a man between 60 and 75 years old with active or convalescent COVID-19.

The CDR3 bases are TGTGCCAGCAGTTTGGGACTCGGGTATCAGCCCCAGCATTTT. It codes for CASSLGLGYQPQHF. The chain employs TRBV27 and TRBJ1-5; D is perhaps TRBD1 (5 bases). The germline CDR1 and CDR2 sequences are MNHEY and SMNVEV (reference sequence). The CDR3 covers 14 residues. V lost 3 bases and J 5 bases, leaving 11 bases between the germline ends.

This clone was detected only once. V gene TRBV3-1 (or the pseudogene TRBV3-2) combines with J gene TRBJ2-2, with TRBD2 matching 12 bases. From germline, CDR1 is LGHDT and CDR2 YNNKEL (reference sequence). The CDR3 spans 15 residues. V dropped 4 bases and J dropped 8; count of bases not matched to a gene: 5. The CDR3 sequence: CASSPTSGRMGELFF. The CDR3 DNA is TGTGCCAGCAGCCCCACTAGCGGGAGGATGGGGGAGCTGTTTTTT.

This clone appeared a single time. The rearrangement links TRBV28 to TRBJ1-5; 10 bases line up with TRBD1. Trimming took 6 bases from V and 6 from J; bases not matched to a gene: 5. CDR3 length: 14 amino acids. CDR1 MDHEN and CDR2 SYDVKM come from the germline V gene. Here the CDR3 reads CASRGTGETQPQHF. DNA of the CDR3: TGTGCCAGCAGGGGGACAGGGGAAACTCAGCCCCAGCATTTT.

The chain has TRBV5-6 and TRBJ1-5; D ambiguous. This CDR3 is built from 15 residues. CDR1 is SGHDT and CDR2 is YYEEEE in the germline V gene. Trimming took 0 bases from V and 6 from J, leaving 13 bases between them. The CDR3 is CASSLVGSGSQPQHF. CDR3 bases: TGTGCCAGCAGCTTGGTGGGTAGCGGTTCTCAGCCCCAGCATTTT.